Included here is one T cell receptor (beta chain) sequence, with context. This entry is derived from a study of T cell changes during pregnancy in multiple sclerosis. Repertoires were generated with immunoSEQ multiplex PCR, while TCRdb's copy carries only in-frame clones and drops some. The sample records 70,000 to 75,000 clones, around 94% being singletons. The sequence derives from a female donor in good health, enrolled as a control in a pregnancy study. This specimen was peripheral blood, taken in the second trimester of pregnancy.

CDR3 region: CASSPRVSSTDTQYF. In nucleotides, the CDR3 is TGCGCCAGCAGCCCGAGGGTCAGCAGCACAGATACGCAGTATTTT. J is TRBJ2-3 and V is TRBV4-1, with TRBD2 as a possible D gene (5 bases). Germline V gene data show CDR1 as MGHRA and CDR2 as YSYEKL. Trimming removed 4 bases from V and 0 bases from J, with 11 bases in between. The CDR3 totals 15 residues.